This T cell receptor beta chain derives from a study of blood T cells in healthy people across ages. Notes on the study in general: A strong correlation was found between TCR beta diversity and the percentage of naive T cells.

A second 7 to 11 cycle PCR used barcoded and J-beta primers. One entry per CDR3 protein, called by TCRdb with MiXCR from the 5' RACE reads. This table holds more than 650,000 distinct CDR3 sequences, 20% to 25% found once. With regard to this clonotype: The target antigen is unknown.

This CDR3 spans 15 amino acids. Germline CDR1 and CDR2: MNHEY and SVGEGT. This TCR was sampled from a man between 65 and 85 years old in good health. Sequencing was performed on blood. J is TRBJ2-5 and V is TRBV6-2 or TRBV6-3; TRBD2 agrees at 12 bases. The J call may be mistaken, given a closer DNA end match to TRBJ2-1. The CDR3: CASSLLAGGKDEQFF. CDR3 sequence (DNA): TGTGCCAGCAGTCTACTAGCGGGAGGAAAGGATGAGCAGTTCTTC.